This T cell receptor beta chain was documented in a study of metastatic and nonmetastatic thyroid tumors. The wider study: Repertoire data that came from the blood and tumor or nodule tissue of malignant and benign thyroid patients were compared.

Every patient underwent thyroid surgery untreated. Whole-study findings and limits: Malignant tumors reportedly showed significantly higher TCR beta diversity than benign nodules in both blood and tumor.

V shed 3 bases and J shed 10 bases, with 15 bases lying between them. Germline V gene data show CDR1 as DFQATT and CDR2 as SNEGSKA (reference sequence). This CDR3 comprises 12 residues. Original handling: Built for papillary thyroid cancer, a distant-metastasis classifier drew on CDR3 differences across clinicopathological groups. TCRdb redid the clone calls on the PCR reads using MiXCR. Clone size and V and J calls follow TCRdb, not the original study. The table lists 20,000 to 30,000 clones, approximately 20% of them singletons, with around 6.9% in the top ten. As regards this clone: Its specificity is not known.

V gene TRBV20-1 combines with J gene TRBJ1-2; D remains ambiguous. The source of this sequence is a female donor with papillary thyroid cancer or a benign thyroid nodule (not recorded which). Some clones in this sample may be carry-over from other donors' samples. Source material: blood. CDR3 nucleotide sequence: TGCAGTGCTAGTACAGTGGGCAATGTCTACACCTTC. Protein product: CSASTVGNVYTF.